A single sample gave rise to the 13 T cell receptor beta chains below, sequenced in a study of cytomegalovirus exposure and HLA in healthy donors. Repertoires were generated with immunoSEQ multiplex PCR, while TCRdb's copy carries only in-frame clones and drops some. The sample contains about 200,000 clones, roughly 82% of which appear only once. Sequencing was done on a sample of PBMCs. These receptors were collected from a woman aged 18 to 35 in good health and CMV-seronegative.

The J gene is TRBJ1-4, the V gene TRBV30, with TRBD1 identical over 11 bases. Germline CDR1 reads GTSNPN; CDR2 reads SVGIG (reference sequence). There are 17 residues in the CDR3. V lost 1 base, J lost 8 bases, and 12 bases stayed unmatched. The CDR3 DNA reads as TGTGCCTGGAGTGGTGGAGGACAGGGGGCTTTGAAGGAAAAACTGTTTTTT. This codes for CAWSGGGQGALKEKLFF. Using reference TRBV30 and TRBJ1-4 for the parts outside the CDR3, the full variable domain is SQTIHQWPATLVQPVGSPLSLECTVEGTSNPNLYWYRQAAGRGLQLLFYSVGIGQISSEVPQNLSASRPQDRQFILSSKKLLLSDSGFYLCAWSGGGQGALKEKLFFGSGTQLSVL.

Only one count was recorded for this clone. The rearrangement uses TRBV4-1 and TRBJ1-2, with D uncertain. The CDR3 has 16 amino acids. The germline V gene encodes CDR1 MGHRA and CDR2 YSYEKL. V lost 2 bases to trimming and J lost 12 bases, with 25 bases between them. CDR3 DNA: TGCGCCAGCAGCCAACCTAAGGAAGGACGAGTATGGGAGAACACCTTC. Protein: CASSQPKEGRVWENTF.

The chain combines TRBV6-5 with TRBJ1-2, with 7 bases that match TRBD1. This CDR3 spans 14 amino acids. Germline V gene sequence: CDR1 MNHEY, CDR2 SVGAGI. The V and J ends lost 5 bases and 8 bases, in that order; junction bases with no gene match: 11. The CDR3 sequence is CASSRTGPSLGYTF. For the CDR3, the DNA is TGTGCCAGCAGTAGGACAGGCCCCAGTTTAGGCTACACCTTC.

The chain recombines TRBV30 with TRBJ1-2, with 7 bases aligning to TRBD1. Germline CDR1 GTSNPN, CDR2 SVGIG (reference sequence). Losses at the gene ends were 7 bases for V and 6 bases for J; bases not matched to a gene: 8. The CDR3 extends over 12 amino acids. The CDR3 bases are TGTGCCTACCCGACAGGGAAAAATGGCTACACCTTC. This sequence encodes CAYPTGKNGYTF. Supplemented by reference TRBV30 and TRBJ1-2, the full variable domain reads SQTIHQWPATLVQPVGSPLSLECTVEGTSNPNLYWYRQAAGRGLQLLFYSVGIGQISSEVPQNLSASRPQDRQFILSSKKLLLSDSGFYLCAYPTGKNGYTFGSGTRLTVV.

V gene TRBV7-9 combines with J gene TRBJ2-2; tentatively, D is TRBD2 (6 bases). Trimming removed 5 bases at V and 4 bases at J, with 14 bases between. The CDR3 extends over 15 amino acids. Germline loops: CDR1 SEHNR, CDR2 FQNEAQ (reference sequence). The CDR3 bases are TGTGCCAGCAGCCTGGGAGGTCTAATCACCGGGGAGCTGTTTTTT. This sequence encodes CASSLGGLITGELFF.

The CDR3 DNA reads TGTGCCAGCAGCGGGACTAGCGGGAATGAGCAGTTCTTC. Translation: CASSGTSGNEQFF. The chain is built from TRBV7-2 and TRBJ2-1; TRBD2 matches 12 bases. CDR1 and CDR2 (germline): SGHTA, FQGNSA. Trimming at V came to 5 bases and at J to 7 bases, leaving 0 bases not matched to a gene. This CDR3 region has 13 residues.

The rearrangement uses TRBV25-1 and TRBJ2-1, with unresolved D. The CDR3 is 13 amino acids. Germline V gives CDR1 MGHDK, CDR2 SYGVNS. With 3 bases removed from V and 7 bases from J, the gap between germline ends came to 10 bases. The DNA for the CDR3 is TGTGCCAGCAGTGAGACGACAAAGAATGAGCAGTTCTTC. It translates to CASSETTKNEQFF.

The chain employs TRBV18 and TRBJ1-2, with 10 bases fitting TRBD1. Losses at the gene ends were 2 bases for V and 5 bases for J; bases not matched to a gene: 8. The CDR3 spans 16 residues. Germline CDR1 and CDR2: KGHSH and LQKENI. The CDR3 loop reads CASSPFATGGAYGYTF. Here the CDR3 DNA reads TGTGCCAGCTCACCATTTGCGACAGGGGGCGCTTATGGCTACACCTTC. The entire variable domain, with the rest obtained from reference TRBV18 and TRBJ1-2, is as follows: NAGVMQNPRHLVRRRGQEARLRCSPMKGHSHVYWYRQLPEEGLKFMVYLQKENIIDESGMPKERFSAEFPKEGPSILRIQQVVRGDSAAYFCASSPFATGGAYGYTFGSGTRLTVV.

This clone was counted a single time. This chain connects TRBV4-1 to TRBJ2-7; 7 nucleotides agree with TRBD2. J lost 1 base, V lost 4 bases, and 7 bases had no gene match. Germline V gene sequence: CDR1 MGHRA, CDR2 YSYEKL. The CDR3 covers 15 residues. The CDR3 nucleotides are TGCGCCAGCAGCCGACTAGCATTATCATCCTACGAGCAGTACTTC. Its translation: CASSRLALSSYEQYF.

This clone was picked up a small number of times. The chain recombines TRBV6-4 with TRBJ2-3, with a weak D call TRBD1 (6 bases). Per germline, CDR1 MRHNA and CDR2 SNTAGT. Trimming removed 0 bases at V and 1 base at J, with 11 bases between. This CDR3 has 16 amino acids. The CDR3 reads CASSDSTEGGTDTQYF. The CDR3 bases are TGTGCCAGCAGTGACTCGACTGAGGGGGGCACAGATACGCAGTATTTT.

This clone showed up just a few times. V usage is TRBV18 and J usage is TRBJ1-2; 8 nucleotides match TRBD1. Per the germline V gene, CDR1 is KGHSH and CDR2 is LQKENI. This CDR3 is 14 amino acids long. Germline trimming cut 3 bases from V and 6 bases from J; bases unmatched to any gene: 6. The CDR3 sequence is CASSPMQGADGYTF. In DNA, the CDR3 is TGTGCCAGCTCACCTATGCAGGGGGCGGATGGCTACACCTTC. The complete variable domain, with remaining parts taken from reference TRBV18 and TRBJ1-2, reads NAGVMQNPRHLVRRRGQEARLRCSPMKGHSHVYWYRQLPEEGLKFMVYLQKENIIDESGMPKERFSAEFPKEGPSILRIQQVVRGDSAAYFCASSPMQGADGYTFGSGTRLTVV.

As DNA, the CDR3 is TGTGCCAGTACCGAGACTTTTAGGGGAAACACTGAAGCTTTCTTT. This sequence encodes CASTETFRGNTEAFF. The rearrangement joins TRBV19 to TRBJ1-1, with TRBD1 as a possible D gene (5 bases). The V end was cut by 7 bases, the J end by 2 bases, with 17 bases between. CDR1 and CDR2 (germline): LNHDA, SQIVND (reference sequence). The CDR3 is 15 residues long.

This clone was counted a single time. The V gene is TRBV7-2, the J gene TRBJ1-1; 7 bases fit TRBD1. The CDR3 spans 17 residues. Germline lookup yields CDR1 SGHTA and CDR2 FQGNSA. V dropped 2 bases and J dropped 6; count of bases not matched to a gene: 15. CDR3 region: CASSLKFGWDRIPEAFF. The CDR3 nucleotides read TGTGCCAGCAGCTTAAAGTTCGGATGGGACAGAATTCCTGAAGCTTTCTTT.